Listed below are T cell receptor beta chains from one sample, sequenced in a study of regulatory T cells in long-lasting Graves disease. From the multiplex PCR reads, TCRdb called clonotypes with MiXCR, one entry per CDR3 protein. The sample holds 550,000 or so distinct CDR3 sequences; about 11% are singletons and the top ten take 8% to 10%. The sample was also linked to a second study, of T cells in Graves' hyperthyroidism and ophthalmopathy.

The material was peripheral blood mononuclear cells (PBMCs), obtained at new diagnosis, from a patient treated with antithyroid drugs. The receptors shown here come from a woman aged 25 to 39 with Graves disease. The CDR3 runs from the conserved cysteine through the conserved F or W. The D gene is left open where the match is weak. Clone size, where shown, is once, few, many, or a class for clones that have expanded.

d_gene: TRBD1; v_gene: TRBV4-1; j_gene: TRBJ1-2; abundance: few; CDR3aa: CASSQHRGNYGYTF; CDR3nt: TGCGCCAGCAGCCAACACAGGGGTAACTATGGCTACACCTTC
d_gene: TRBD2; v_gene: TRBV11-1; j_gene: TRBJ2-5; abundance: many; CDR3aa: CASRLAGQETQYF; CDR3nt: TGTGCCAGCCGACTAGCGGGCCAAGAGACCCAGTACTTC
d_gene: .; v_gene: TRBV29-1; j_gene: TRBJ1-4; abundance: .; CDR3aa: CSVEEGGVGKLFF; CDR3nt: TGCAGCGTTGAAGAGGGGGGAGTGGGAAAACTGTTTTTT
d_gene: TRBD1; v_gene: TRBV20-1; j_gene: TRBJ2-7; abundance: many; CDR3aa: CSAWGTANYEQYF; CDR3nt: TGCAGTGCCTGGGGGACAGCGAACTACGAGCAGTACTTC
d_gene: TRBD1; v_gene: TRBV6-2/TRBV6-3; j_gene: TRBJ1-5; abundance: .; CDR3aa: CASSYTRQGVAPQHF; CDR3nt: TGTGCCAGCAGTTACACGCGACAGGGGGTTGCGCCCCAGCATTTT
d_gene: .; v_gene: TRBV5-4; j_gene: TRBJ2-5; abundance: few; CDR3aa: CASSLGRQTQYF; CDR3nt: TGTGCCAGCAGCTTGGGACGGCAGACCCAGTACTTC
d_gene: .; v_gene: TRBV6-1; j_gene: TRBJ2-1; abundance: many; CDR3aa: CASRGTFYNEQFF; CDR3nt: TGTGCCAGCAGGGGAACCTTCTACAATGAGCAGTTCTTC
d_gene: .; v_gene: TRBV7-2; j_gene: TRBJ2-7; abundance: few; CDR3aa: CASSLVGGSGSYEQYF; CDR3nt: TGTGCCAGCAGCTTAGTTGGGGGGAGTGGGTCCTACGAGCAGTACTTC
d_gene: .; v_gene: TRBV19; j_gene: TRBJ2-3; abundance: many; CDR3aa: CASSILNTDTQYF; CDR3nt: TGTGCCAGTAGTATACTGAACACAGATACGCAGTATTTT
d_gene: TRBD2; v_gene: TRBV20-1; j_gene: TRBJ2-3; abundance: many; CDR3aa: CSATGTSGRDTQYF; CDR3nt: TGCAGTGCTACCGGGACTAGCGGGAGGGATACGCAGTATTTT
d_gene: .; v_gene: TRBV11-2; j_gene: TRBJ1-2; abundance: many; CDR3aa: CASSLVDGGGYTF; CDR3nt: TGTGCCAGCAGCTTGGTAGACGGCGGGGGCTACACCTTC
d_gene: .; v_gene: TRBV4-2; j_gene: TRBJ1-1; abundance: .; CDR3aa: CASSQDWPDRAEAFF; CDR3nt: TGTGCCAGCAGCCAAGATTGGCCGGACCGCGCTGAAGCTTTCTTT
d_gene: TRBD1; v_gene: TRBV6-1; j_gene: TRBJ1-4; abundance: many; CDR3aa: CASSHGTGGPTNEKLFF; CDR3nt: TGTGCCAGCAGCCACGGGACAGGGGGGCCGACTAATGAAAAACTGTTTTTT
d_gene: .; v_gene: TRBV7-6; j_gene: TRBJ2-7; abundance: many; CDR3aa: CASSPISPDNYEQYF; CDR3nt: TGTGCCAGCAGCCCGATTTCGCCCGATAACTACGAGCAGTACTTC
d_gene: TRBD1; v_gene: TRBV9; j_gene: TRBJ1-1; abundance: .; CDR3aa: CASSVGWSSTGATNTEAFF; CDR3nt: TGTGCCAGCAGCGTAGGTTGGTCATCGACAGGGGCAACTAACACTGAAGCTTTCTTT
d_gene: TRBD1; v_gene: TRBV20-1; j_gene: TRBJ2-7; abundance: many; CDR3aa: CSASRTGGIYEQYF; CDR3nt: TGCAGTGCTAGCCGGACAGGGGGGATATACGAGCAGTACTTC
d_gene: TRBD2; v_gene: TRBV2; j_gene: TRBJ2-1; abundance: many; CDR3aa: CASRRGGNEQFF; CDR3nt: TGTGCCAGCAGGAGGGGAGGGAATGAGCAGTTCTTC
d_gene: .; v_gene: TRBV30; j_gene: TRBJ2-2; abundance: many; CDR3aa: CAWDMATGELFF; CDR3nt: TGTGCCTGGGATATGGCGACCGGGGAGCTGTTTTTT
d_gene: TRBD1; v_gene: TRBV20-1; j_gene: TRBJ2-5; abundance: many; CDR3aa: CSASRTGGSQTQYF; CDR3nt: TGCAGTGCTAGCCGGACAGGGGGCTCACAGACCCAGTACTTC
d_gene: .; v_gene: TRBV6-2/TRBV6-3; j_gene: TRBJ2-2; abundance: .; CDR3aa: CASQRAPGELFF; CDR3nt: TGTGCCAGCCAACGGGCCCCCGGGGAGCTGTTTTTT
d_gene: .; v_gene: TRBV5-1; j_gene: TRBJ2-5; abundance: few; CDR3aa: CASSLEQQDQETQYF; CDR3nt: TGCGCCAGCAGCTTGGAACAGCAAGACCAAGAGACCCAGTACTTC
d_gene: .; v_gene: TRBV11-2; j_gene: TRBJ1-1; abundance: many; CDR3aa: CASSVWTEFEAFF; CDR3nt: TGTGCCAGCAGCGTCTGGACAGAATTCGAAGCTTTCTTT